This entry concerns a single TCR beta chain. Its antigen is not known. Expressed TCRB transcripts were sequenced because the entire RNA isolate underwent reverse transcription. Method: immunoSEQ multiplex PCR; TCRdb's copy keeps in-frame clones and lacks some. The sample includes roughly 140,000 clones, around a tenth of them seen just once. This sample was taken from a study of beta chain features in type 1 diabetes. Sorting based on CD45RO/CCR7/CD25/CD127/CD95/CD27 separated CD4+ naive, central memory, regulatory and stem cell-like memory cells. Regarding the study as a whole: Fewer insertions but more deletions were seen at VDJ junctions in type 1 diabetes patients. Sampled from patients, naive, central memory and Treg TCRB repertoires appeared more similar than those sampled from healthy donors. A moderate, significant TCRB CDR3 shortening appeared in type 1 diabetes across four CD4+ subsets.

V shed 5 bases and J 0 bases; nucleotides not matched to a gene: 5. Germline V lookup: CDR1 LNHDA, CDR2 SQIVND (reference sequence). CDR3 length: 16 residues. The sequence derives from a man in his thirties or forties with type 1 diabetes. Sample: central memory CD4+ T cells from blood. The rearrangement joins TRBV19 to TRBJ1-1, with 11 positions matching TRBD1. The CDR3 coding sequence is TGTGCCAGTAGTCTCGGGACAGGGGGAATGAACACTGAAGCTTTCTTT. It codes for CASSLGTGGMNTEAFF.